This T cell receptor (beta chain) was documented in a study of blood T cell repertoires in COVID-19 (TCRdb year 2020). Study-wide context: The collaborator samples originated in the United States, Italy and Spain and spanned the acute and convalescent phases of COVID-19. The prospective study material was composed of cDNA or gDNA derived from T cells, B-cell-depleted T cells, or PBMCs. Deeply sampled blood TCRbeta repertoires from subjects exposed to, actively infected with, or recovered from COVID-19 were included in the dataset. The repertoires were released in a freely available public database meant as a resource for research on the immune response to SARS-CoV-2. The samples were drawn from the first 160 participants of the ongoing ImmuneRACE study and from 1,254 subjects provided by 6 global collaborators. Sample metadata almost always included a de-identified subject ID, COVID-19 status, age in years and sex. Where HLA class I and class II types were available, the types were taken from metadata supplied by the sample provider, not from assay-based typing.

About this clone itself: Its antigen remains unidentified. No base quality values were provided; no much bigger clone lies one nucleotide off.

Study-wide conclusions, independent of this receptor: The amount of clinical and demographic metadata varied by source and participant and was provided uncurated.

Collaborating institutions collected whole blood in K2EDTA tubes following their own protocols. Collaborator samples were shipped for TCRbeta analysis as frozen whole blood, isolated PBMCs, or DNA extracted from either sample type. TCRbeta CDR3 regions were amplified from genomic DNA by means of the immunoSEQ Assay, a bias-controlled multiplex PCR. The authors processed their data as follows. Within the assay, amplification of reference gene primers was used to estimate how many nucleated cells each sample contained. To quantify the absolute abundance of each unique TCRbeta CDR3 rearrangement, sequence reads were collapsed and filtered. Productive Simpson clonality was computed per sample as the square root of Simpson's diversity index over productive rearrangements. In its TCRdb copy, this immuneACCESS table keeps in-frame sequences only and misses some clones. Where compared with another copy, unresolved V genes explain less than half of these, and the others have no known cause. The V and J calls and clone size were taken over from that table, and D and trimming were inferred from the DNA. A total of over 200,000 clones appear in this sample, around 80% of them only once. 5.7% of the sample goes to the ten largest clones.

CDR1 SGHNT and CDR2 YYREEE are derived from the germline V gene (reference sequence). The germline V and J ends show losses of 4 bases and 2 bases respectively, and no gene match explains 12 bases of the junction. The CDR3 sequence holds 16 residues, the cysteine and phenylalanine included. Just CDR3 DNA is preserved here, 48 bases in frame from base 1. This receptor was identified in an elderly man with acute or convalescent COVID-19. The sequenced sample was peripheral blood. The rearrangement combines TRBV5-4 with TRBJ2-7, with TRBD1 identical over 7 junction bases. The CDR3 protein is CASSTGHRGSPYEQYF. DNA sequence: TGTGCCAGCAGCACTGGCCACAGGGGATCCCCCTACGAGCAGTACTTC.